This is a list of T cell receptor beta chains from one sample in a study. TCRdb passed the 5' RACE reads through MiXCR, listing each CDR3 protein once. The repertoire holds 55,000 to 75,000 distinct CDR3 sequences, with about 31% as singletons. Sequences were obtained from tumor-infiltrating naive CD4+ T cells sorted from the breast tumor. These receptors came from a female donor with breast cancer. Both conserved end residues are part of each CDR3. The D gene is left open where the match is weak. Clone size is stated in some rows and not others, as once, few, many or a class when expanded.

d_gene	v_gene	abundance	j_gene	CDR3nt	CDR3aa
.	TRBV9	.	TRBJ2-2	TGTGCCAGCAGTCACCCTTCTACCGGGGAGCTGTTTTTT	CASSHPSTGELFF
.	TRBV5-6	many	TRBJ1-2	TGTGCCAGCAGCCGAAGGACGGGGAACTATGGCTACACCTTC	CASSRRTGNYGYTF
TRBD1	TRBV7-9	.	TRBJ1-2	TGTGCCAGCAGCCTCCCCGGGACAGGGAATTATGGCTACACCTTC	CASSLPGTGNYGYTF
TRBD1	TRBV4-1	few	TRBJ1-4	TGCGCCAGCAGCCACTTCCCCAGGGGGGGGAATGAAAAACTGTTTTTT	CASSHFPRGGNEKLFF
.	TRBV7-3	.	TRBJ1-3	TGTGCCAGCAGCGTAAATCCCACCGACACCATATATTTT	CASSVNPTDTIYF
.	TRBV6-5	.	TRBJ2-3	TGTGCCAGCAGTTACTCGGGGGTTCGCCCAGGTACGCAGTATTTT	CASSYSGVRPGTQYF
.	TRBV20-1	many	TRBJ2-1	TGCAGTGCCGTTCCCATGGCGACTCTGAGCTCCTACAATGAGCAGTTCTTC	CSAVPMATLSSYNEQFF
.	TRBV29-1	.	TRBJ2-5	TGCAGCGTTGGCGGGGGCAGAGAGACCCAGTACTTC	CSVGGGRETQYF
.	TRBV5-1	many	TRBJ2-6	TGCGCCAGCAGCCCGGAGGCAGGGGCTGGGGCCAACGTCCTGACTTTC	CASSPEAGAGANVLTF
.	TRBV7-2	few	TRBJ1-5	TGTGCCAGCAGCGCAATCGGGGTTAGCAATCAGCCCCAGCATTTT	CASSAIGVSNQPQHF